This T cell receptor beta chain emerged from a study of sequential checkpoint blockade in melanoma. CDR1 is SGHVS and CDR2 is FNYEAQ in the germline V gene. The CDR3 extends over 13 amino acids. Trimming took 5 bases from V and 3 from J; bases not matched to a gene: 3. Treatment reported: randomized to nivolumab then ipilimumab (arm A) or the reverse (arm B). Live CD3+CD8+ CD19− CD56− cells were sorted from PBMCs. The protocol was immunoSEQ multiplex PCR, while the TCRdb copy is restricted to in-frame clones and leaves out a portion. The table has about 32,000 clones, 82% seen once. The sequencing used CD8+ T cells sorted from blood (inferred from file names), collected from a patient given nivolumab and ipilimumab in sequence. V is TRBV7-6 and J is TRBJ2-7, with 8 bases aligning to TRBD1. This TCR was sampled from a human donor with melanoma. CDR3 sequence: CASSDGQGYEQYF. The DNA of the CDR3 is TGTGCCAGCAGCGACGGACAGGGCTACGAGCAGTACTTC.